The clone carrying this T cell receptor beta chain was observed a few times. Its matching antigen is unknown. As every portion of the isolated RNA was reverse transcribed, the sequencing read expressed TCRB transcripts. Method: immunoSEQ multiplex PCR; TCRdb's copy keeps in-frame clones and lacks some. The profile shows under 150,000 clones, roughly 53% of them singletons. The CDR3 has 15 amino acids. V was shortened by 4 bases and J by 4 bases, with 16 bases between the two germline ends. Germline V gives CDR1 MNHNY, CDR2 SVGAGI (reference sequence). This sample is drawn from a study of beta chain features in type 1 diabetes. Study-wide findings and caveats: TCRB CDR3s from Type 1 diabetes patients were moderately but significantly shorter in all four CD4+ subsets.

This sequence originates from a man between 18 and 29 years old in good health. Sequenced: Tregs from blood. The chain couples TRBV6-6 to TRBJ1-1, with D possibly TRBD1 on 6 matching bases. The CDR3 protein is CASSSTQGGGTEAFF. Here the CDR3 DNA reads TGTGCCAGCAGTTCGACACAGGGAGGGGGCACTGAAGCTTTCTTT.